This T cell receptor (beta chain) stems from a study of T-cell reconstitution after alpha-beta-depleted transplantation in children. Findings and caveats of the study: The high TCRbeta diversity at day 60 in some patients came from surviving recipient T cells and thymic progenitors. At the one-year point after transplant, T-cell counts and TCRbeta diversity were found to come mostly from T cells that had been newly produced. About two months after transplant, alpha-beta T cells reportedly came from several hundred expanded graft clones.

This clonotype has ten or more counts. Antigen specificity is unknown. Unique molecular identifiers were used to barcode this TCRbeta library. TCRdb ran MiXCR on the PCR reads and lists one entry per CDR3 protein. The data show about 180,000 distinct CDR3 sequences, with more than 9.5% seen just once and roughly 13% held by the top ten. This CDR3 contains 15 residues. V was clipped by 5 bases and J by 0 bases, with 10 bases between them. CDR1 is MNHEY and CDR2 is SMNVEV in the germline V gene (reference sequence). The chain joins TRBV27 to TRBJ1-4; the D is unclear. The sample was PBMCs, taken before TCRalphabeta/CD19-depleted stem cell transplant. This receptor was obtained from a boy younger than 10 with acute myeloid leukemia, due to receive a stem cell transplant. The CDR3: CASSLGLATNEKLFF. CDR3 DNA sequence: TGTGCCAGCAGTCTCGGACTTGCAACTAATGAAAAACTGTTTTTT.